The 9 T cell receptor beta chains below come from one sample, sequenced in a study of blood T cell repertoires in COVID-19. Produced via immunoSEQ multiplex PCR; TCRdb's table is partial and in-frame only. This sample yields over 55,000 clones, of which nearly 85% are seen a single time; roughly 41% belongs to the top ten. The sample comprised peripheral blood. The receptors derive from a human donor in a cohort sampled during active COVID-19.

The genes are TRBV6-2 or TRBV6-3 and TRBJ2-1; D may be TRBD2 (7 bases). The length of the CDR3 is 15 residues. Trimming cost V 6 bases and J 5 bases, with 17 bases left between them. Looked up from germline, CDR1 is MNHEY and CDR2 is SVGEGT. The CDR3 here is CASSPGGGGNNEQFF. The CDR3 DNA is TGTGCCAGCAGCCCCGGGGGCGGGGGAAACAATGAGCAGTTCTTC.

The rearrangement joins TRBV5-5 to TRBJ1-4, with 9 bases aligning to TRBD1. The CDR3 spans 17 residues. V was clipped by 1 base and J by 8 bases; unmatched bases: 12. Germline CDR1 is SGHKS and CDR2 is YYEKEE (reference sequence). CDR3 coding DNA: TGTGCCAGCAGCTTGATCCCCGGGACAGGGCGAGGGGAAAAACTGTTTTTT. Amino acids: CASSLIPGTGRGEKLFF.

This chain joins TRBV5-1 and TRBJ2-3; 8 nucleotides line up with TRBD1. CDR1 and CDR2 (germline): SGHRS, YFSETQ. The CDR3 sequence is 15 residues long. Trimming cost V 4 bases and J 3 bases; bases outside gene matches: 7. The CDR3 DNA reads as TGCGCCAGCAGCAGTACAGGGGGTTGGACAGATACGCAGTATTTT. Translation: CASSSTGGWTDTQYF.

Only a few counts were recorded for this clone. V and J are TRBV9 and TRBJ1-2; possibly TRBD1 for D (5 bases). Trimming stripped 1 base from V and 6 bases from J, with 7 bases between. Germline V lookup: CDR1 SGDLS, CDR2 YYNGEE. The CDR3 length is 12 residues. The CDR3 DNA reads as TGTGCCAGCAGCGTAACAGGTGATGGCTACACCTTC. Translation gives CASSVTGDGYTF.

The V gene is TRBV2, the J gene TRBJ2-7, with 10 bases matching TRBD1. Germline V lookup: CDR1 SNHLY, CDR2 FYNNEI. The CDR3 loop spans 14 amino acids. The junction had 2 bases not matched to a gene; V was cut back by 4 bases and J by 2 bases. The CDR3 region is CASSVGTGAYEQYF. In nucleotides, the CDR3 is TGTGCCAGCAGTGTCGGGACAGGGGCCTACGAGCAGTACTTC.

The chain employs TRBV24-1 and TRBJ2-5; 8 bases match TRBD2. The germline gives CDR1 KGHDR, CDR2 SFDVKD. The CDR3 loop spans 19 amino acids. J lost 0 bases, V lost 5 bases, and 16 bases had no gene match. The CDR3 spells CATSGPNRAAGGNQETQYF. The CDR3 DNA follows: TGTGCCACCAGTGGCCCCAACCGGGCGGCGGGGGGAAACCAAGAGACCCAGTACTTC.

The CDR3 is CASSLDPGTANTGELFF. CDR3 coding DNA: TGCGCCAGCAGCTTGGATCCCGGGACAGCCAACACCGGGGAGCTGTTTTTT. The rearrangement joins TRBV5-1 to TRBJ2-2, with 7 bases lining up with TRBD1. Germline-derived CDR1 and CDR2 are SGHRS and YFSETQ. This CDR3 has 17 amino acids. V shed 0 bases and J 2 bases; nucleotides not matched to a gene: 7.

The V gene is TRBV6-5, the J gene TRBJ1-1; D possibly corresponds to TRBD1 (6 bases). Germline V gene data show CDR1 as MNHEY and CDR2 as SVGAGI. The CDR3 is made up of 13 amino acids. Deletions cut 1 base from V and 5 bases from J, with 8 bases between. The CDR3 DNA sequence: TGTGCCAGCAGTTACTGGGGGCGGACTGAAGCTTTCTTT. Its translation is CASSYWGRTEAFF.

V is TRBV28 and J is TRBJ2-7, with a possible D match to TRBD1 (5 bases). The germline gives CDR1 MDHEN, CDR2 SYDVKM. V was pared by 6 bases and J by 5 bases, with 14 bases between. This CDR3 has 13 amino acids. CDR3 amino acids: CASSSQGWNEQYF. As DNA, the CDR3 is TGTGCCAGCAGCTCCCAGGGATGGAACGAGCAGTACTTC.